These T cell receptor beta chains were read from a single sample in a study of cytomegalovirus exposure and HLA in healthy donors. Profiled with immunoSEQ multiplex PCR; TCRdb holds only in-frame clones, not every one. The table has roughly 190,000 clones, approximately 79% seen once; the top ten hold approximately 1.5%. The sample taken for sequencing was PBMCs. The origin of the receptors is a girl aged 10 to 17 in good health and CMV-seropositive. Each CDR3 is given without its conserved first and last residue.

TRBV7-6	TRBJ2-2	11	ASGLGAAGELF
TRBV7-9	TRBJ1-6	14	ASSQGEVKSNSPLH
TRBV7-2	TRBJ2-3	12	ASSLALSTDTQY
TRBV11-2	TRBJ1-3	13	ASSLSPGGGNTIY
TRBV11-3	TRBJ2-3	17	AGGLKYSRRALATDTQY
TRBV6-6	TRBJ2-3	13	ASSEPTGPEDTQY
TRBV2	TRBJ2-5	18	ASTNATLLAGGPYQETQY
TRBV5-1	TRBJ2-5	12	ASSSRVYQETQY
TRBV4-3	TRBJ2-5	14	ASSQETRGGAETQY
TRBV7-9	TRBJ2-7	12	ASSRRDRPYEQY
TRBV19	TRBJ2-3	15	ASSPHTSGGPLDTQY
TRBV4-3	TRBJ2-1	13	ASSQELAEYNEQF
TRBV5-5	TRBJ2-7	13	ASSLLHRGLDEQY
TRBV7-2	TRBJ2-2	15	ASSFRSLGRYTGELF
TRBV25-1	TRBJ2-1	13	ASSPGGVRDNEQF
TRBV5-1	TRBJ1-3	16	ASSWSPGQGSSGNTIY
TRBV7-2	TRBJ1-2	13	ASSLDSRAMVGYT
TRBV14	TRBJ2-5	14	ASSQSDASGEETQY
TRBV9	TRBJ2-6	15	ASSVGQGNSGANVLT
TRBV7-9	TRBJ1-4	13	ASSLSLRGGEKLF
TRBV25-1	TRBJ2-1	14	ASSEFGSHPYNEQF
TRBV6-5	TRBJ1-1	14	ASSYWSVQGATEAF
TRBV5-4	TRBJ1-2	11	ASSPGFYYGYT
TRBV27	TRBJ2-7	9	ASPNPYEQY
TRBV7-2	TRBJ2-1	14	ASSYSAVSSYNEQF
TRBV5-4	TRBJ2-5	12	ASSQGDSQETQY
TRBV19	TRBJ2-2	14	ASSPFTGANTGELF
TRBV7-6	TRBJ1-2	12	ASSQGQGAGGYT
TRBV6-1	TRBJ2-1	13	ASSEDAGAYNEQF
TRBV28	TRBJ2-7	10	ASSLPGYEQY
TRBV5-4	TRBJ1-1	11	ASSSTANTEAF
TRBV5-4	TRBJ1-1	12	ASSSGQGNTEAF
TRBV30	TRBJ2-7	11	AWSFTEAYEQY
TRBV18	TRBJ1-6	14	ASSPSVRRIDSPLH
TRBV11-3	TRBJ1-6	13	ASSLGSGVYSPLH
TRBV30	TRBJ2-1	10	AWSVQNNEQF
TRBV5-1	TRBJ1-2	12	ASSQALFNYGYT
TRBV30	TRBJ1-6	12	AWSVSGYNSPLH
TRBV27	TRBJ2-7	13	ASSLFAGGSSGVY
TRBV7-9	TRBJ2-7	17	ASSPRGSLDREPSYEQY
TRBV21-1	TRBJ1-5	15	ASKIKGQGGGNQPQH